The source of this T cell receptor (beta chain) is a study of shared clonotypes between healthy human individuals. In the case of this clone: What it binds is not known.

Whole-study results and caveats: Sampling was confined to blood; repertoires within tissues likely differ.

TCRdb keeps only in-frame clones here, not all; method: immunoSEQ multiplex PCR. Counted here are 300,000 to 400,000 clones, over 65% occurring once; the ten biggest clones make up about 9.3%. This clonotype was sampled from a man younger than 45 in good health. The material sequenced was memory CD4+ T cells sorted from blood. The subset is: CD45RA-negative fraction.

In nucleotides, the CDR3 is TGTGCCAGCAACCCGGGACCCTACGACGAGCAGTACTTC. It yields the protein CASNPGPYDEQYF. The gene calls are TRBV6-1 and TRBJ2-7; D possibly uses TRBD1 or TRBD2 (5 bases each). This CDR3 has 13 residues. The V end lost 7 bases, the J end lost 5 bases, and 15 bases lay between the germline ends. In germline, CDR1 is MNHNS, CDR2 SASEGT.